This T cell receptor beta chain was found in a study of blood T cells in healthy people across ages. This CDR3 contains 16 residues. It was with a sample-barcoded 5' primer and a J-beta primer mix that a second PCR of about 7 to 12 cycles was run. MiXCR, run by TCRdb on the 5' RACE reads, gives a single entry per CDR3 protein. This table has about 580,000 distinct CDR3 sequences, roughly 43% appearing once. A few counts support this clonotype. The sequenced sample consisted of blood. The rearrangement uses TRBV21-1 and TRBJ2-5; the table's D call, TRBD2, has no DNA check behind it. TRBV21-1 is a pseudogene locus. This TCR was recovered from a man aged 80 or over in good health. CDR3: CASPRLGDGHQETQYF. The CDR3 nucleotides read TGTGCCAGTCCCCGCTTGGGGGACGGTCACCAAGAGACCCAGTACTTC.